Following are 8 T cell receptor beta chains from one sample sequenced in a study of blood T cell repertoires in COVID-19. TCRdb's copy holds only in-frame clones and misses some; the assay was immunoSEQ multiplex PCR. The data show approximately 360,000 clones, with 83% seen just once and approximately 5.4% held by the top ten. Material for sequencing was PBMCs or T cells enriched from blood (not recorded which). These receptor sequences come from a woman aged 45-65 years who had recovered from COVID-19.

The V call is TRBV27, the J call TRBJ1-6; D may be TRBD1 (5 bases). Trimming left V 2 bases short and J 10 bases short, with 15 bases between. The CDR3 is made up of 15 amino acids. Germline V gene lookup returns CDR1 MNHEY and CDR2 SMNVEV (reference sequence). The CDR3 DNA follows: TGTGCCAGCAGTTTAGCAGGGATGGCAAGCTCACCCCTCCACTTT. It is translated as CASSLAGMASSPLHF.

In nucleotides, the CDR3 is TGTGCCTGGATCGAAGACACCGCGAACACCGGGGAGCTGTTTTTT. Its protein is CAWIEDTANTGELFF. The chain carries TRBV30 and TRBJ2-2; no clear D. The CDR3 totals 15 residues. The germline V gene has CDR1 GTSNPN and CDR2 SVGIG (reference sequence). The V and J ends lost 4 bases and 0 bases respectively, with 12 bases between them.

The chain employs TRBV19 and TRBJ1-5; 8 bases match TRBD1. Per germline, CDR1 LNHDA and CDR2 SQIVND (reference sequence). Germline trimming cut 6 bases from V and 0 bases from J; bases unmatched to any gene: 10. CDR3 size: 17 residues. CDR3 loop: CASSSRRTGFSNQPQHF. DNA for the CDR3: TGTGCCAGTAGCTCCCGGAGGACAGGGTTTAGCAATCAGCCCCAGCATTTT.

V and J are TRBV30 and TRBJ1-2, with TRBD1 identical over 7 bases. V shed 4 bases, J shed 5 bases, and the junction held 10 bases outside the gene matches. CDR1 is GTSNPN and CDR2 is SVGIG in the germline V gene (reference sequence). The CDR3 is 14 residues long. The CDR3 is CAWNPGQFLYGYTF. DNA of the CDR3: TGTGCCTGGAACCCGGGACAGTTTCTTTATGGCTACACCTTC.

For the CDR3, the DNA is TGTGCCAGCAGCCAAATGAGGGGACTGGGGAATTCACCCCTCCACTTT. This translates into CASSQMRGLGNSPLHF. The rearrangement uses TRBV3-1 (or the pseudogene TRBV3-2) and TRBJ1-6; a possible D gene is TRBD1 (5 bases). CDR3 length equals 16 residues. CDR1 and CDR2 (germline): LGHDT, YNNKEL (reference sequence). The germline V and J ends were trimmed by 2 bases and 7 bases, with 15 bases remaining between them.

The chain couples TRBV11-2 to TRBJ2-4; D remains unclear. From germline, CDR1 is SGHAT and CDR2 FQNNGV. V gave up 6 bases and J gave up 0 bases, with 6 bases separating them. The CDR3 loop spans 13 amino acids. The CDR3 region is CASSLSAKNIQYF. The CDR3 DNA follows: TGTGCCAGCAGTCTCTCAGCCAAAAACATTCAGTACTTC.

The rearrangement links TRBV29-1 to TRBJ2-1; the match to TRBD1 covers 11 bases. The V and J ends lost 5 bases and 6 bases, in that order; junction bases with no gene match: 9. Germline V gives CDR1 SQVTM, CDR2 ANQGSEA. CDR3 size: 15 residues. The CDR3 protein is CSVFDSGTGGNEQFF. The CDR3 DNA reads as TGCAGCGTTTTCGACTCCGGGACAGGGGGCAATGAGCAGTTCTTC.

This clone was detected once. This chain's CDR3 is CASSYPAGQPNTEAFF. As DNA, the CDR3 is TGTGCCAGCAGCTATCCGGCGGGACAGCCGAACACTGAAGCTTTCTTT. This sequence joins TRBV11-2 and TRBJ1-1; TRBD1 matches at 7 bases. This CDR3 has 16 amino acids. In germline, CDR1 is SGHAT, CDR2 FQNNGV. V was pared by 4 bases and J by 1 base, with 9 bases of the junction left unmatched.